This TCR beta chain was sequenced during a study of T cell responses to AZD1222 COVID-19 vaccine. Regarding this clone: What it binds is unknown.

Using immunoSEQ multiplex PCR, the repertoire was profiled, and TCRdb retains in-frame clones only, with some absent. The sample lists 150,000 to 200,000 clones, around 88% seen once, with more than 9% in the top ten. The study's findings and limits: Variant regions that are unmutated are reportedly the target of nearly half of spike-specific TCRs. CD4 TCRs linked to vaccination spanned spike, dominating at 160-218 and 743-854.

V was pared by 4 bases and J by 0 bases, with 14 bases between. There are 15 residues in the CDR3. CDR1 and CDR2 from the germline V gene are SGHNT and YYREEE (reference sequence). The chain links TRBV5-4 to TRBJ2-7; D tentatively reads TRBD1 or TRBD2 (6 bases each). The source material was peripheral blood, sampled 28 days after the second AZD1222 dose. This sequence originates from an adult who received the AZD1222 COVID-19 vaccine. The CDR3 sequence: CASSPGGGTSYEQYF. Here the CDR3 DNA reads TGTGCCAGCAGCCCTGGGGGCGGGACCTCCTACGAGCAGTACTTC.